What follows are 32 T cell receptor beta chains derived from one specimen sequenced in a study of blood T cell repertoires in COVID-19. TCRdb keeps only in-frame clones here, not all; method: immunoSEQ multiplex PCR. In the table there are some 150,000 clones, 80% to 90% of which are singletons. Sequenced input: peripheral blood. All receptors derive from a woman aged 55-75 years with acute or convalescent COVID-19.

The sample holds one count of this clone. The chain recombines TRBV7-3 with TRBJ2-3; 8 bases are a match to TRBD1. This CDR3 is 17 amino acids long. Trimming at V came to 4 bases and at J to 4 bases, leaving 13 bases not matched to a gene. Germline assignment: CDR1 SGHTA and CDR2 FQGTGA. CDR3 protein: CASSSQGQDGNSDTQYF. In DNA form, the CDR3 reads TGTGCCAGCAGCTCCCAGGGACAGGATGGAAATTCAGATACGCAGTATTTT.

This clone occurred once. The V and J genes are TRBV6-5 and TRBJ2-7, with TRBD1 matching 8 bases. The CDR3 contains 14 residues. Germline assignment: CDR1 MNHEY and CDR2 SVGAGI. Trimming took 6 bases from V and 4 from J; bases not matched to a gene: 8. The chain's CDR3 is CASRGGQGVYEQYF. The CDR3 DNA is TGTGCCAGCAGAGGCGGACAGGGTGTTTACGAGCAGTACTTC.

J is TRBJ1-2 and V is TRBV19; D gene unclear. The CDR3 consists of 13 residues. Germline V gene sequence: CDR1 LNHDA, CDR2 SQIVND (reference sequence). Trimming took off 4 bases at V and 6 bases at J, with 12 bases between the two ends. Here the CDR3 DNA reads TGTGCCAGTAGTAAGAGGGAGGGTCATGGCTACACCTTC. Protein: CASSKREGHGYTF.

V gene TRBV7-9 combines with J gene TRBJ1-2; tentatively, D is TRBD1 (6 bases). Deletions cut 2 bases from V and 3 bases from J, with 10 bases between. Germline CDR1 reads SEHNR; CDR2 reads FQNEAQ (reference sequence). The CDR3 totals 14 residues. The CDR3 here is CASSLQDSDYGYTF. The CDR3 nucleotides read TGTGCCAGCAGCTTACAGGACAGTGACTATGGCTACACCTTC.

The genes are TRBV4-2 and TRBJ1-1; 8 bases match TRBD1. Trimming took 5 bases from V and 4 from J; bases not matched to a gene: 15. The CDR3 runs to 17 residues. Per germline, CDR1 LGHNA and CDR2 YNFKEQ. The CDR3 nucleotides are TGTGCCAGCAGCACCCTAGGGGCTCTCAGGGGGCCCACTGAAGCTTTCTTT. It yields the protein CASSTLGALRGPTEAFF.

CDR3 sequence: CAIRPSGGADEQFF. The CDR3 DNA reads as TGTGCCATCAGGCCTAGCGGGGGGGCCGATGAGCAGTTCTTC. The genes are TRBV10-3 and TRBJ2-1, with 12 bases that match TRBD2. Trimming at V came to 6 bases and at J to 8 bases, leaving 5 bases not matched to a gene. The CDR3 extends over 14 amino acids. Germline V gene data show CDR1 as ENHRY and CDR2 as SYGVKD.

The chain couples TRBV7-2 to TRBJ1-5, with D possibly TRBD1 on 5 matching bases. The CDR3 has 13 amino acids. The germline gives CDR1 SGHTA, CDR2 FQGNSA. V was shortened by 5 bases and J by 3 bases, with 8 bases between the two germline ends. CDR3 nucleotide sequence: TGTGCCAGCAGCAGACAGTCCAATCAGCCCCAGCATTTT. Amino acids: CASSRQSNQPQHF. The full variable domain, rest sourced from reference TRBV7-2 and TRBJ1-5, is GAGVSQSPSNKVTEKGKDVELRCDPISGHTALYWYRQSLGQGLEFLIYFQGNSAPDKSGLPSDRFSAERTGGSVSTLTIQRTQQEDSAVYLCASSRQSNQPQHFGDGTRLSIL.

V is TRBV19 and J is TRBJ1-2; 7 bases are a match to TRBD1. In germline, CDR1 is LNHDA, CDR2 SQIVND (reference sequence). This CDR3 is 17 amino acids long. The J segment lost 2 bases and the V segment lost 3 bases, leaving 12 bases of the junction unmatched. The CDR3 sequence: CASSITGVGFANYGYTF. In DNA form, the CDR3 reads TGTGCCAGTAGTATTACAGGGGTTGGCTTCGCGAACTATGGCTACACCTTC.

This chain uses TRBV28 with TRBJ1-2; 8 bases fit TRBD1. The CDR3 runs to 13 residues. The trim removed 3 bases at V and 6 bases at J, leaving 3 bases unmatched. Germline V gene sequence: CDR1 MDHEN, CDR2 SYDVKM. CDR3 residues: CASSFGRGHGYTF. The DNA of the CDR3 is TGTGCCAGCAGTTTCGGCAGGGGGCATGGCTACACCTTC.

The chain joins TRBV4-3 to TRBJ1-2, with TRBD1 identical over 8 bases. The ends lost 1 base at V and 4 bases at J; junction bases unmatched: 5. The CDR3 has 15 residues. Germline V CDR1 and CDR2: LGHNA, YSLEER. The CDR3 DNA sequence: TGCGCCAGCAGCCAAGTGGACAGGGAGGGCTATGGCTACACCTTC. Its protein product is CASSQVDREGYGYTF.

Only one count was recorded for this clone. This chain joins TRBV5-1 and TRBJ1-1; D is perhaps TRBD1 (5 bases). CDR1 is SGHRS and CDR2 is YFSETQ in the germline V gene. Trimming cost V 4 bases and J 1 base, with 20 bases left between them. The length of the CDR3 is 17 residues. Here the CDR3 reads CASSRTQSTFGNTEAFF. In DNA form, the CDR3 reads TGCGCCAGCAGCCGGACACAGTCCACGTTTGGGAACACTGAAGCTTTCTTT.

The rearrangement uses TRBV14 and TRBJ2-7; TRBD2 might be the D (6 bases). CDR1 and CDR2 from the germline V gene are SGHDN and FVKESK. Trimming left V 4 bases short and J 3 bases short, with 13 bases between. This CDR3 has 14 residues. The CDR3 nucleotides are TGTGCCAGCAGCCTGTGGGACTTAAACTACGAGCAGTACTTC. This codes for CASSLWDLNYEQYF.

The V call is TRBV14, the J call TRBJ2-7; no clear D gene. Germline CDR1 reads SGHDN; CDR2 reads FVKESK. Trimming stripped 3 bases from V and 4 bases from J, with 10 bases between. There are 13 residues in the CDR3. The CDR3 DNA reads TGTGCCAGCAGCCATAAGCAGGCGTACGAGCAGTACTTC. It is translated as CASSHKQAYEQYF.

The chain recombines TRBV9 with TRBJ1-1; TRBD1 is a possible D gene (5 bases). V shed 4 bases and J shed 1 base, with 17 bases lying between them. The CDR3 spans 16 residues. CDR1 and CDR2 from the germline V gene are SGDLS and YYNGEE. The CDR3 DNA reads as TGTGCCAGCAGCACACAGGACGTTACGGCGAACACTGAAGCTTTCTTT. Its translation is CASSTQDVTANTEAFF.

V and J are TRBV30 and TRBJ1-5; TRBD1 might be the D (5 bases). Germline V gives CDR1 GTSNPN, CDR2 SVGIG (reference sequence). The CDR3 consists of 12 residues. V was trimmed by 5 bases and J by 7 bases, leaving 12 bases between them. The CDR3 nucleotides read TGTGCCTGGGCCACAGGTGACCAGCCCCAGCATTTT. This encodes CAWATGDQPQHF.

Points on this clone: This sample also contains other DNA sequences that code for the same CDR3. Written as DNA, the CDR3 is TGCGCCAGCAGTCCCGGGACAGGGGGAACAGATACGCAGTATTTT. This translates into CASSPGTGGTDTQYF. The chain combines TRBV5-1 with TRBJ2-3; 11 bases agree with TRBD1. This CDR3 has 15 amino acids. Germline V gene sequence: CDR1 SGHRS, CDR2 YFSETQ. Losses at the gene ends were 5 bases for V and 3 bases for J; bases not matched to a gene: 5. The complete variable domain, with remaining parts taken from reference TRBV5-1 and TRBJ2-3, reads KAGVTQTPRYLIKTRGQQVTLSCSPISGHRSVSWYQQTPGQGLQFLFEYFSETQRNKGNFPGRFSGRQFSNSRSEMNVSTLELGDSALYLCASSPGTGGTDTQYFGPGTRLTVL.

The V gene is TRBV7-2, the J gene TRBJ2-1; TRBD1 matches at 7 bases. V lost 3 bases, J lost 0 bases, and 5 bases stayed unmatched. The germline V gene has CDR1 SGHTA and CDR2 FQGNSA. This CDR3 contains 16 residues. CDR3 protein: CASSFNRDSSYNEQFF. CDR3 nucleotides: TGTGCCAGCAGCTTTAACAGGGACAGCTCCTACAATGAGCAGTTCTTC.

The chain joins TRBV5-1 to TRBJ1-1; TRBD1 is a possible D gene (6 bases). The CDR3 consists of 17 residues. Per germline, CDR1 SGHRS and CDR2 YFSETQ. Trimming stripped 0 bases from V and 2 bases from J, with 17 bases between. DNA for the CDR3: TGCGCCAGCAGCTTGGGAGTCTGGGGGCTCCTTAACACTGAAGCTTTCTTT. Its translation: CASSLGVWGLLNTEAFF.

The V call is TRBV6-5, the J call TRBJ1-1; no reliable D call. The CDR3 is made up of 11 amino acids. The germline CDR1 and CDR2 sequences are MNHEY and SVGAGI. CDR3 in DNA: TGTGCAGGAGGTCCTCACACTGAAGCTTTCTTT. It is translated as CAGGPHTEAFF.

J is TRBJ1-4 and V is TRBV7-2; 9 nucleotides line up with TRBD1. This CDR3 region has 18 residues. V shed 1 base, J shed 7 bases, and the junction held 13 bases outside the gene matches. CDR1 and CDR2 from the germline V gene are SGHTA and FQGNSA. CDR3 loop: CASSLGPIQGARFEKLFF. CDR3 nucleotides: TGTGCCAGCAGCTTAGGCCCAATACAGGGGGCGCGCTTTGAAAAACTGTTTTTT.

The genes are TRBV7-2 and TRBJ1-1; D not certain. Germline V gene lookup returns CDR1 SGHTA and CDR2 FQGNSA. V lost 3 bases and J lost 1, with 6 bases in between. This CDR3 comprises 13 residues. The CDR3 nucleotides are TGTGCCAGCAGCTTGCGGGGGAACACTGAAGCTTTCTTT. It codes for CASSLRGNTEAFF.

As regards this clone: At the DNA level, this CDR3 is encoded by other sequences in the same sample as well. The chain uses TRBV2 and TRBJ1-5; D unresolved. Germline CDR1 reads SNHLY; CDR2 reads FYNNEI. CDR3 size: 14 residues. Trimming left V 4 bases short and J 0 bases short, with 7 bases between. CDR3 nucleotide sequence: TGTGCCAGCAGTGCACAGTTTAGCAATCAGCCCCAGCATTTT. It is translated as CASSAQFSNQPQHF.

V usage is TRBV5-4 and J usage is TRBJ1-2; a weak D match, TRBD1 (5 bases). The germline CDR1 and CDR2 sequences are SGHNT and YYREEE (reference sequence). Trimming took 3 bases from V and 10 from J, leaving 22 bases between them. The CDR3 totals 15 residues. The CDR3 nucleotides are TGTGCCAGCAGCTCCACTTTGAGGAGGGGAAGCGACTACACCTTC. Its protein product is CASSSTLRRGSDYTF.

The chain uses TRBV12-3 or TRBV12-4 and TRBJ1-2, with TRBD1 as a possible D gene (6 bases). Trimming removed 2 bases from V and 7 bases from J, with 11 bases in between. The CDR3 spans 13 residues. CDR3 residues: CASSLFGGPGYTF. CDR3 DNA: TGTGCCAGCAGTTTATTCGGGGGGCCTGGCTACACCTTC.

The chain joins TRBV29-1 to TRBJ1-3; TRBD1 matches at 7 bases. CDR1 SQVTM and CDR2 ANQGSEA come from the germline V gene. The CDR3 spans 14 residues. Losses at the gene ends were 3 bases for V and 3 bases for J; bases not matched to a gene: 5. The chain's CDR3 is CSVEEGAVGNTIYF. CDR3 in DNA: TGCAGCGTTGAGGAGGGGGCCGTTGGAAACACCATATATTTT.

The rearrangement links TRBV5-1 to TRBJ1-3; 7 nucleotides align to TRBD1. Germline CDR1 SGHRS, CDR2 YFSETQ. The CDR3 is 17 amino acids. V lost 0 bases, J lost 0 bases, and 6 bases stayed unmatched. CDR3 sequence reads: CASSLEGTAHSGNTIYF. CDR3 coding DNA: TGCGCCAGCAGCTTGGAGGGGACAGCCCACTCTGGAAACACCATATATTTT. The full variable domain, in which reference TRBV5-1 and TRBJ1-3 provide the parts outside the CDR3, is KAGVTQTPRYLIKTRGQQVTLSCSPISGHRSVSWYQQTPGQGLQFLFEYFSETQRNKGNFPGRFSGRQFSNSRSEMNVSTLELGDSALYLCASSLEGTAHSGNTIYFGEGSWLTVV.

The gene calls are TRBV6-4 and TRBJ2-3; D not certain. The CDR3 covers 17 residues. V shed 2 bases and J shed 0 bases, with 15 bases lying between them. Per germline, CDR1 MRHNA and CDR2 SNTAGT. The DNA for the CDR3 is TGTGCCAGCAGTGACCAGGTCATTTTTGATAGCACAGATACGCAGTATTTT. Translation gives CASSDQVIFDSTDTQYF.

The CDR3 DNA is TGTGCCTGGATGGGGGGGGTTGAGGCTTTCTTT. Translating it yields CAWMGGVEAFF. The V call is TRBV30, the J call TRBJ1-1, with a tentative D call TRBD1 (5 bases). Germline assignment: CDR1 GTSNPN and CDR2 SVGIG (reference sequence). The CDR3 loop spans 11 amino acids. The ends were cut back, 4 bases at V and 11 bases at J, with 14 bases in the middle.

In DNA form, the CDR3 reads TGTGCCAGCAGCTTAAGTTGGGACAGGGGCTATGGCTACACCTTC. Protein product: CASSLSWDRGYGYTF. The V and J genes are TRBV7-2 and TRBJ1-2; 10 bases agree with TRBD1. Germline V lookup: CDR1 SGHTA, CDR2 FQGNSA. Trimming removed 2 bases from V and 4 bases from J; junction bases left unmatched: 4. The CDR3 contains 15 residues.

The rearrangement uses TRBV15 and TRBJ2-7; the D is unclear. The germline CDR1 and CDR2 sequences are LNHNV and YYDKDF (reference sequence). V was pared by 0 bases and J by 3 bases, with 9 bases between. The CDR3 is made up of 14 amino acids. The chain's CDR3 is CATSRDRSRYEQYF. DNA of the CDR3: TGTGCCACCAGCAGAGACAGGTCCCGCTACGAGCAGTACTTC.

The chain recombines TRBV3-1 (or the pseudogene TRBV3-2) with TRBJ2-2, with TRBD2 matching over 12 bases. CDR3 length equals 20 residues. Looked up from germline, CDR1 is LGHDT and CDR2 is YNNKEL (reference sequence). The V segment lost 0 bases and the J segment 1 base; nucleotides outside the gene matches: 9. CDR3 nucleotides: TGTGCCAGCAGCCAAGATAAGACGCTAGCGGGGGGGCGGAACACCGGGGAGCTGTTTTTT. Residues: CASSQDKTLAGGRNTGELFF.

This chain joins TRBV27 and TRBJ1-5; maybe TRBD1 (5 bases). Trimming took off 3 bases at V and 2 bases at J, with 14 bases between the two ends. Looked up from germline, CDR1 is MNHEY and CDR2 is SMNVEV (reference sequence). The CDR3 totals 16 residues. The CDR3 reads CASSFSARAGNQPQHF. CDR3 in DNA: TGTGCCAGCAGTTTTTCGGCCAGGGCGGGCAATCAGCCCCAGCATTTT.